The rows below give T cell receptor beta chains drawn from one sample of a study of Graves' ophthalmopathy and Graves' hyperthyroidism. TCRdb reprocessed the multiplex PCR reads via MiXCR and lists one record per CDR3 protein. The sample comprises 400,000 to 500,000 distinct CDR3 sequences, under 25% of which are singletons, and around 3.2% rests with the top ten. The source material was peripheral blood. The receptors come from a woman aged 18-35 years with stable Graves' hyperthyroidism. The CDR3 runs from the conserved cysteine through the conserved F or W. The D gene is left open where the match is weak. Rows may omit the clone size; those that give it use once, few, many or a size class.

J gene,V gene,CDR3 length,clone size,D gene,CDR3 protein,CDR3 DNA
TRBJ2-7,TRBV13,15,many,.,CASSSAPRTIYEQYF,TGTGCCAGCAGCTCCGCCCCTAGGACTATCTACGAGCAGTACTTC
TRBJ1-6,TRBV6-2/TRBV6-3,14,many,TRBD1,CASTNRGDRGPLHF,TGTGCCAGCACGAACAGGGGAGATCGCGGACCCCTCCACTTT
TRBJ2-5,TRBV2,14,few,.,CASSVVVVGETQYF,TGTGCCAGCAGTGTGGTAGTGGTAGGGGAGACCCAGTACTTC
TRBJ1-2,TRBV12-3/TRBV12-4,13,many,.,CASSLGEYYGYTF,TGTGCCAGCAGTTTAGGGGAGTACTATGGCTACACCTTC
TRBJ1-1,TRBV5-1,15,few,.,CASSLGGPRATEAFF,TGCGCCAGCAGCTTGGGGGGACCAAGGGCCACTGAAGCTTTCTTT
TRBJ2-7,TRBV28,12,many,.,CASRPAAYEQYF,TGTGCCAGCAGGCCAGCGGCTTACGAGCAGTACTTC
TRBJ2-5,TRBV5-1,14,.,.,CASSLGGDLETQYF,TGCGCCAGCAGCTTAGGCGGGGATCTTGAGACCCAGTACTTC
TRBJ1-1,TRBV15,14,many,.,CATSFSTAYTEAFF,TGTGCCACCAGCTTCTCGACGGCGTACACTGAAGCTTTCTTT
TRBJ2-1,TRBV20-1,16,.,.,CSAEGASGSSDNEQFF,TGCAGTGCCGAGGGGGCGAGCGGGAGTAGCGACAATGAGCAGTTCTTC
TRBJ2-5,TRBV4-3,16,many,TRBD1,CASSSTPGGAGETQYF,TGCGCCAGCAGCTCAACCCCAGGGGGCGCGGGAGAGACCCAGTACTTC
TRBJ1-2,TRBV20-1,14,.,.,CSARYSLGEYGYTF,TGCAGTGCTAGATACTCCCTGGGGGAATATGGCTACACCTTC
TRBJ2-4,TRBV12-3/TRBV12-4,12,many,.,CASSLDRNIQYF,TGTGCCAGCAGCTTAGATCGGAACATTCAGTACTTC
TRBJ1-5,TRBV6-2/TRBV6-3,16,.,TRBD1,CASSFPGTGLNQPQHF,TGTGCCAGCAGCTTCCCCGGGACAGGGCTAAATCAGCCCCAGCATTTT
TRBJ2-7,TRBV28,14,many,TRBD2,CASSYSGTTYEQYF,TGTGCCAGCAGTTATAGCGGGACAACCTACGAGCAGTACTTC